The T cell receptor (beta chain) under discussion was sequenced for a study of technical replicates of blood from a handful of donors. The germline V gene has CDR1 SGHDT and CDR2 YYEEEE. CDR3 length equals 15 residues. V was trimmed by 4 bases and J by 0 bases, leaving 13 bases between them. The table came from immunoSEQ multiplex PCR; TCRdb's copy has only in-frame clones and leaves some out. In the table there are some 77,000 clones, just under 95% of which are singletons. Sample: T cells isolated from PBMCs. The V and J genes are TRBV5-6 and TRBJ1-1; D unresolved. The TCR originated in a human donor in good health. CDR3 DNA: TGTGCCAGCAGCCCGTTGACACTTATGAACACTGAAGCTTTCTTT. Amino acid sequence: CASSPLTLMNTEAFF.